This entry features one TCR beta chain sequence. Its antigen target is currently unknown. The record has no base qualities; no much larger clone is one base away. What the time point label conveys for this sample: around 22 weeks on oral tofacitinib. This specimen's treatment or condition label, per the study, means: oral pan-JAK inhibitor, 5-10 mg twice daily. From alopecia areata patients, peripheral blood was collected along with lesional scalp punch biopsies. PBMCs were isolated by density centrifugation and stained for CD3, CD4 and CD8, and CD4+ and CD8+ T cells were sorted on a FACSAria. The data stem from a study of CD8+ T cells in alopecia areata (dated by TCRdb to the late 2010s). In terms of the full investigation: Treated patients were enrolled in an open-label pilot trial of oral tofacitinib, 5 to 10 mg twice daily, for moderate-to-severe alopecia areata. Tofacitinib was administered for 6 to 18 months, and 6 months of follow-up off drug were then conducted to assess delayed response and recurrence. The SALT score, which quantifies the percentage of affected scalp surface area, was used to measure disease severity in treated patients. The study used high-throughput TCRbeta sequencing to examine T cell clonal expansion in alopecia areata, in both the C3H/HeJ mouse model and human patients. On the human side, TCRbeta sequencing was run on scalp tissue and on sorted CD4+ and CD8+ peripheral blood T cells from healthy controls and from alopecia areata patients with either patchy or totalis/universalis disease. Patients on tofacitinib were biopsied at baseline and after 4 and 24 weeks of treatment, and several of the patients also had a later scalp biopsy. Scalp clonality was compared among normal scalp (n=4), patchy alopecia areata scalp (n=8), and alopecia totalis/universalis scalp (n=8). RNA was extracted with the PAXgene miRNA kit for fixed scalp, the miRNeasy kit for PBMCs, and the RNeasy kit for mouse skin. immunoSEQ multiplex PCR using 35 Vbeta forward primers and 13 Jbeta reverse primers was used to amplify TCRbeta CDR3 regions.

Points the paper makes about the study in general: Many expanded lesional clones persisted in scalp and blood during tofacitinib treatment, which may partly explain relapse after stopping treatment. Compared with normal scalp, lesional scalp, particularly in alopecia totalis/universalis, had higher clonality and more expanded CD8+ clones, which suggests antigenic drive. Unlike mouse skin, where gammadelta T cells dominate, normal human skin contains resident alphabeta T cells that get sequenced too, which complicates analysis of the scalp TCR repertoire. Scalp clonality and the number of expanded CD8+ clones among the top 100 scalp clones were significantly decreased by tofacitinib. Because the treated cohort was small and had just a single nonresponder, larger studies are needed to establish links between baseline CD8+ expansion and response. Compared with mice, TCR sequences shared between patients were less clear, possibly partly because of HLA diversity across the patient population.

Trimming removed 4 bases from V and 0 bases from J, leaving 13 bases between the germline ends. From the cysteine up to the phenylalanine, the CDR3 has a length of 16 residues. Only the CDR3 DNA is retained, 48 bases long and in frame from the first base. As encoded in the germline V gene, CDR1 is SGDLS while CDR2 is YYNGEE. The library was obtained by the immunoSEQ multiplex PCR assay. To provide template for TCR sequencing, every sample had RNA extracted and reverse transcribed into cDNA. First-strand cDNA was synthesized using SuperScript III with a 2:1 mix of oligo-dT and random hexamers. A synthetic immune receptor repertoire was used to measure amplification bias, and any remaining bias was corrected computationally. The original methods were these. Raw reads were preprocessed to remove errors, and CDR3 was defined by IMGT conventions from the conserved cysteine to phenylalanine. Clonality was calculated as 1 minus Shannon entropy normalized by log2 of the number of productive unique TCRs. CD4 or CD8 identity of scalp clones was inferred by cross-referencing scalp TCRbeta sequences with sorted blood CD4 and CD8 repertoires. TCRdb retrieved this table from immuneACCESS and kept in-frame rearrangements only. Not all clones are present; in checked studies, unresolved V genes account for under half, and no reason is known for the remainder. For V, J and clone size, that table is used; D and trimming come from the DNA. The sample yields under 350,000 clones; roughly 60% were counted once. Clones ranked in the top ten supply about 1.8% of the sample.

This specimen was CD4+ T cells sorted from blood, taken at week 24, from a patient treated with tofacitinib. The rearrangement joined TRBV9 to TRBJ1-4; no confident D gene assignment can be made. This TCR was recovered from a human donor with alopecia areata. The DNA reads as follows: TGTGCCAGCAGCATGGGGAGACCTGCAACTAATGAAAAACTGTTTTTT. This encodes CASSMGRPATNEKLFF. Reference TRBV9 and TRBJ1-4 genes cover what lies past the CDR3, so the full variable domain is DSGVTQTPKHLITATGQRVTLRCSPRSGDLSVYWYQQSLDQGLQFLIQYYNGEERAKGNILERFSAQQFPDLHSELNLSSLELGDSALYFCASSMGRPATNEKLFFGSGTQLSVL.